This T cell receptor (beta chain) was recovered during a study of regulatory T cells in long-lasting Graves disease. As for time point: persistent/refractory GD, antithyroid drugs over 5 years with positive TRAb. Following extraction of RNA from PBMCs, that RNA was used to make the TCR library. TCR beta libraries were built with iRepertoire HTBI primers and Arm-PCR of CDR3 regions. One entry per CDR3 protein results from TCRdb running MiXCR on the multiplex PCR reads. The data show over 650,000 distinct CDR3 sequences, 30% seen once. Looked up from germline, CDR1 is MGHRA and CDR2 is YSYEKL. V was pared by 6 bases and J by 0 bases, with 12 bases of the junction left unmatched. The CDR3 sequence is 20 residues long. This clonotype was observed a few times. Its target is not known. Regarding the study as a whole: Relative to newly diagnosed Graves' patients, persistent ones had lower TCR diversity. Among samples with persistent disease, TRBV28, TRBJ1-2 and TRBJ2-5 were favored.

This specimen was peripheral blood mononuclear cells (PBMCs), taken when the disease was refractory, from a patient treated with antithyroid drugs. The chain couples TRBV4-1 to TRBJ2-2; 14 bases map to TRBD2. This TCR was recovered from a female donor with Graves disease. DNA of the CDR3: TGCGCCAGCAGTCTGACCCCGGGACTAGCGGGAGCCGCGAACACCGGGGAGCTGTTTTTT. It encodes CASSLTPGLAGAANTGELFF.